This T cell receptor beta chain was observed in a study of blood T cell repertoires in COVID-19. Study summary: Specimens from acute and convalescent COVID-19 originated in the United States, Italy and Spain. PBMCs, B-cell-depleted T cells, or T cells provided the cDNA or gDNA that made up the material.

In the original analysis: By means of reference gene primer amplification, nucleated cell counts were estimated. Assay: immunoSEQ multiplex PCR; the TCRdb copy retains only in-frame clones and omits some. V, J and clone size are taken as reported in that table, and D and trimming were inferred from the DNA itself. The sample lists 200,000 to 300,000 clones; over 80% were seen once. Trimming left V 1 base short and J 2 bases short, with 7 bases between. This CDR3 is built from 14 residues. From germline, CDR1 is PRHDT and CDR2 FYEKMQ (reference sequence). This clone came up a few times. The chain employs TRBV13 and TRBJ2-3, with D uncertain. Sequenced material: peripheral blood. The clonotype was recovered from a woman aged 55-69 years with active or convalescent COVID-19. CDR3 coding DNA: TGTGCCAGCAGCTTAGCCTCGTACACAGATACGCAGTATTTT. This gives the protein CASSLASYTDTQYF.